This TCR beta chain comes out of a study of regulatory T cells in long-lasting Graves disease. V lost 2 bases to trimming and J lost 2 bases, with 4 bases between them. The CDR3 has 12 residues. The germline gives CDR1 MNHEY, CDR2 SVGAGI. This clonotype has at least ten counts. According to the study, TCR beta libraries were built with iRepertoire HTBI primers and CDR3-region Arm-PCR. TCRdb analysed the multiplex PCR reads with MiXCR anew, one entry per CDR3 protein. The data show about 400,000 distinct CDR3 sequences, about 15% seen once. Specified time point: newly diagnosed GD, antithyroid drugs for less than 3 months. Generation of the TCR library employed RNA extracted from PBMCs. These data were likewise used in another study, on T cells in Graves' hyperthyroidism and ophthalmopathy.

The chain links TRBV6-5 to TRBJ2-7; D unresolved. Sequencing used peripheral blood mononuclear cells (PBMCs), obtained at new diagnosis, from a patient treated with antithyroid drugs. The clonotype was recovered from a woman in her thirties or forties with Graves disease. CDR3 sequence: CASSYRPYEQYF. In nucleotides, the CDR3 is TGTGCCAGCAGTTACCGGCCCTACGAGCAGTACTTC.